This T cell receptor beta chain was recorded in a study of blood T cell repertoires in COVID-19 (dated by TCRdb to about 2020). Notes on the research overall: Samples from collaborators originated in the United States, Italy and Spain and spanned both the acute and convalescent phases of COVID-19. The prospective study material was composed of cDNA or gDNA derived from T cells, B-cell-depleted T cells, or PBMCs. Subjects who had been exposed to COVID-19, were actively infected with it, or had recovered from it provided the deeply sampled blood TCRbeta repertoires that made up the dataset. The repertoires were made available in a free public database intended to serve as a resource for research on the immune response to SARS-CoV-2. The samples were drawn from two sources: the first 160 participants of the ongoing ImmuneRACE study, and 950 to 1,500 subjects contributed by 6 global collaborators. The sample metadata nearly always contained a de-identified subject ID, COVID-19 status, age in years and sex. Where HLA class I and class II types were available, the types were taken from metadata supplied by the sample provider, not from assay-based typing.

Summary of the overall study and its limitations: The quantity of clinical and demographic metadata differed by source and by participant and was supplied without curation.

TCRbeta CDR3 regions were amplified from genomic DNA by means of the immunoSEQ Assay, a bias-controlled multiplex PCR. The authors processed their data as follows. The number of nucleated cells in each sample was estimated by amplification of reference gene primers within the assay. To quantify the absolute abundance of each unique TCRbeta CDR3 rearrangement, sequence reads were collapsed and filtered. For each sample, productive Simpson clonality was calculated as the square root of Simpson's diversity index over productive rearrangements. TCRdb obtained this table from immuneACCESS and retained in-frame rearrangements with V and J assigned. These tables miss some clones; where compared with another copy, unresolved V genes account for less than half of the shortfall, and the remainder is unexplained. The DNA was the basis for D and trimming; V, J and clone size are from that table. The sample contains about 120,000 clones, under 90% of them found a single time. The ten largest clones take up around 4.5% of the sample.

V is clipped by 3 bases and J by 8 bases, and the sequence between their germline boundaries is 10 bases long. The germline V gene yields SNHLY for CDR1 and FYNNEI for CDR2. The cysteine opens and the phenylalanine closes a CDR3 of 12 amino acids. The sequence is cut down to CDR3 DNA, 36 bases in frame from base 1. This clone turned up a few times. Its binding antigen is unknown. No base-level quality is on record; no much larger clone is a single base apart. The collaborating institutions used their own protocols to collect whole blood in K2EDTA tubes. Collaborator samples were shipped for TCRbeta analysis as frozen whole blood, isolated PBMCs, or DNA extracted from either sample type.

Sequencing input: peripheral blood. The sequence came from a woman in her 70s with acute or convalescent COVID-19. In this chain, TRBV2 is recombined with TRBJ1-2; possibly the D gene is TRBD1, per 5 matching bases. The CDR3 loop reads CASSDRDRGYTF. The bases read TGTGCCAGCAGTGACAGGGATCGAGGCTACACCTTC.